Reported below is one T cell receptor (beta chain). It lacks a known antigen. Nothing much larger sits one base from this clone, and base qualities are not available. The donors were healthy, HIV-negative adults who had no recently reported acute infections or vaccinations. All donors were Caucasian adults living in Nashville, Tennessee, USA. In the unsorted samples, 85 million to 100 million PBMCs were counted, and genomic DNA was extracted using the QIAamp DNA Blood Mini kit. After blood collection by leukapheresis, PBMCs were isolated using Ficoll-Histopaque density gradient centrifugation and then cryopreserved in the vapor phase of liquid nitrogen. The sample comes from a study of shared clonotypes between healthy human individuals (dated by TCRdb to 2020 to 2021). About the study as a whole: The cohort comprised a couple of women and three men aged 18 to 49 years. Leukapheresis yielded between about 0.94 and 10 billion PBMCs per donor. Libraries were prepared and TCR repertoires were sequenced by different laboratories using diverse techniques, in order to increase sequencing depth and limit assay-specific biases. Blood TCR repertoires of five healthy adults were deeply sequenced to estimate repertoire size and the extent of clonotype sharing between individuals. What the research found in general, with its limitations: Because the study included a small number of donors, the genetic and exposure-history diversity represented was limited. Only blood was sampled, and tissue TCR repertoires likely differ from those in blood. Pairwise subsampling led to the expectation that sequencing depth would affect the degree of clonotype sharing among donors.

Using the deep immunoSEQ assay, multiplex PCR amplified TCR CDR3 regions from genomic DNA. Extracted genomic DNA from each cell subset was spread evenly across all wells of several immunoSEQ 96-well plates, with each plate serving as a replicate. For unsorted PBMC, 300 ng of genomic DNA, equivalent to approximately 30,000 T cell genomes, went into each replicate PCR. Ten immunoSEQ deep assay plates were used to sequence the unsorted PBMC genomic DNA. Purified libraries were quantified with a Qubit 3.0 fluorometer, sized on a Bioanalyzer 2100, and re-quantified with the KAPA Library Quantification kit. Each immunoSEQ 96-well plate was sequenced on its own single-read 150-cycle Illumina NextSeq 550 flow cell. Turning to the authors' computational methods: Because only junctional sequences without quality scores were contained in the immunoSEQ output, filtering matching that applied to full-length reads could not be performed. To assign V/J genes and CDR3, sequences were annotated against IMGT germline references using PyIR, a Python wrapper for IgBLAST v1.9. Reads with weak V/J assignments (E-value above 1e-6), missing CDR3, stop codons, out-of-frame junctions, or ambiguous translated residues were removed. A V3J clonotype was defined by an identical inferred V gene, J gene, and CDR3 amino acid sequence. To compute the percentage overlap between repertoires, the number of shared unique clonotypes was divided by the size of the smaller repertoire. RTK rarefaction, the Chao1 estimator, and Recon v2.1 estimates of unobserved clonotypes were used to assess repertoire richness. TCRdb provides this immuneACCESS table in a form limited to in-frame rearrangements. Some clones are lacking; in checked studies, under half of them reflect an unresolved V gene, and why the rest are absent is not known. That table gives V, J and clone size, and the DNA gave D and trimming. Here the sample has approximately 480,000 clones; 60% to 80% occur a single time. The top ten clonotypes cover around an eighth of the sample.

Including cysteine and phenylalanine, the CDR3 has 16 amino acids. Just the 48-base CDR3 DNA is kept, in frame starting at base 1. Relative to germline, V is missing 1 base and J is missing 0 bases, with 5 bases of the junction outside any gene match. CDR1 and CDR2, per the germline V gene, are LGHNT and FRNRAP. Recombination joined TRBV12-5 with TRBJ1-1, and TRBD1 matches 7 of the central bases. The material sequenced was PBMCs. This clonotype was sampled from a woman in her 40s in good health. Some clones in this sample may be carry-over from other donors' samples. The base sequence is TGTGCTAGTGGTTTGGGAGGGACAGCAATGAACACTGAAGCTTTCTTT. It codes for CASGLGGTAMNTEAFF.